This record looks at one T cell receptor beta chain sequence and its context. This clonotype was found many times. There is no known antigen for this receptor. There are no base qualities to consult, and no much larger clone falls within one base. Reading the label with the study, this specimen's treatment or condition is: allogeneic hematopoietic cell transplantation with graft depleted of TCRalphabeta T cells and CD19 B cells. The transplant recipients were children given TCRalphabeta/CD19-depleted allogeneic hematopoietic cell grafts. This sample stems from a study of T-cell reconstitution after alpha-beta-depleted transplantation in children (dated by TCRdb to 2016 to 2017). At the level of the whole study: The study quantitatively tracked T-cell immune reconstitution after TCRalphabeta/CD19-depleted allogeneic hematopoietic cell transplantation in children using TCR repertoire profiling.

Points the paper makes about the study in general: The frequencies of hyperexpanded clones fell over the following months, and after one year, T-cell counts and TCRbeta diversity were mostly attributed to newly produced T cells. The apparently early alphabetaT-cell count recovery about two months after transplant was reportedly dependent on only several hundred rapidly expanded clones derived from non-depleted graft cells. In some patients, high TCRbeta diversity at day 60 was attributed to recipient T cells and intrathymic progenitors that had survived conditioning.

Unmatched junction bases come to 8, with V trimmed by 7 bases and J by 4 bases. From a lookup of the germline V gene (reference sequence), CDR1 and CDR2 are LGHDT and YNNKEL. Including the terminal cysteine and phenylalanine, the CDR3 comprises 15 residues. This entry keeps only the CDR3 DNA: 45 bases, framed from base 1. The method was PCR. Sequencing used an Illumina HiSeq 2500. TCR library preparation used molecular barcoding, with unique molecular identifiers applied to normalize quantification of the TCRbeta repertoire. The public reads were quality trimmed at Q25 with fastp and then assembled into clones with MiXCR by TCRdb, keeping productive beta chains. Every CDR3 protein is listed once, alongside the most common genes and DNA of its rows. The sample yields about 300,000 distinct CDR3 sequences; about 9.5% were counted once. The ten largest clones add up to 7.5% of the sample.

Sequences were derived from PBMCs, sampled before TCRalphabeta/CD19-depleted stem cell transplant. The sequence is built from TRBV3-1 and TRBJ2-1; the junction holds 9 bases that match TRBD2. The sequence was collected from a boy in the first two years of life with acute myeloid leukemia, due to receive a stem cell transplant. DNA sequence: TGTGCCAGCACCCCAGGACTAGCGACGTACAATGAGCAGTTCTTC. Its product reads: CASTPGLATYNEQFF.